This TCR beta chain was observed in a study of cytomegalovirus exposure and HLA in healthy donors. Study results and caveats: What TCR beta sequences reportedly achieved was accurate prediction of HLA-A and HLA-B alleles in most subjects. Later analysis reportedly placed an Asian-associated ancestry cluster below the approximately 730-donor mean in N-insertions. 16,951 TCR beta sequences were associated with HLA alleles at 0.05 false discovery rate in a later analysis.

CDR3 length equals 12 residues. In germline, CDR1 is LNHDA, CDR2 SQIVND (reference sequence). The ends were cut back, 0 bases at V and 13 bases at J, with 9 bases in the middle. The PCR made use of 60 Vbeta and 13 Jbeta primers. TCRdb's table, derived via immunoSEQ multiplex PCR, lists solely in-frame clones and lacks some. The sample includes about 170,000 clones, 80% to 90% seen only once; the top ten take less than 2.5%. With respect to this clone: Its antigen is undetermined.

Sequenced: PBMCs. V and J are TRBV19 and TRBJ2-2; D is perhaps TRBD1 (6 bases). The source is a male donor in good health and CMV-seronegative. The CDR3 DNA sequence: TGTGCCAGTAGTATAGAGGGGGCGAGGCTGTTTTTT. This encodes CASSIEGARLFF.